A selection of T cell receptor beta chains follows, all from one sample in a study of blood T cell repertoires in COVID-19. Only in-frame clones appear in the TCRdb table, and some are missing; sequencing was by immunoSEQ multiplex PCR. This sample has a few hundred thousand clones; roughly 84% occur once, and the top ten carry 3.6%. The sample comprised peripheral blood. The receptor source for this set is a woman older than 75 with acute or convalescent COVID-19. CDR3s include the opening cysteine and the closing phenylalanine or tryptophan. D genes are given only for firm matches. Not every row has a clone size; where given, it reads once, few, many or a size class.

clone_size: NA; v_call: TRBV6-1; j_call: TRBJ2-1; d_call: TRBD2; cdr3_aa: CASSESRASGVYEQFF; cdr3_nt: TGTGCCAGCAGTGAATCCCGGGCTAGCGGGGTATATGAGCAGTTCTTC
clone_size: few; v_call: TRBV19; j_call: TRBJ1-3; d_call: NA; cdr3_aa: CASSIGVTSGNTIYF; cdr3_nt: TGTGCCAGTAGTATAGGAGTTACCTCTGGAAACACCATATATTTT
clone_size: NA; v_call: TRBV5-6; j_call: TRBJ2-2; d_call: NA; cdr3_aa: CASSSSLGGSGELFF; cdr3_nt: TGTGCCAGCAGCTCGAGCCTAGGAGGGTCCGGGGAGCTGTTTTTT
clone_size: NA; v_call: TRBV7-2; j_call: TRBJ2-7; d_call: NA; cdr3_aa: CASSLYDSTYEQYF; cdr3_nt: TGTGCCAGCAGCTTGTATGACAGTACCTACGAGCAGTACTTC
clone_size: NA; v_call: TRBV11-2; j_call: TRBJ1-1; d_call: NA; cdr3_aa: CASSLDPGMAEAFF; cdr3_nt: TGTGCCAGCAGCTTAGATCCGGGGATGGCTGAAGCTTTCTTT
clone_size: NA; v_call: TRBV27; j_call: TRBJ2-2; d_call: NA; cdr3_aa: CASSPARETGELFF; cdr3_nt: TGTGCCAGCAGTCCCGCTAGAGAAACCGGGGAGCTGTTTTTT
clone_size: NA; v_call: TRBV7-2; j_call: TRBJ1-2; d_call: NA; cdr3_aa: CASSPPGRGRGEGYTF; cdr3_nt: TGTGCCAGCAGCCCCCCCGGGCGGGGGCGCGGTGAGGGCTACACCTTC
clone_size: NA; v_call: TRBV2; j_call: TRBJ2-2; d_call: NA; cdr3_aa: CASSETFTQGYNTGELFF; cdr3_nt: TGTGCCAGCAGTGAGACGTTTACCCAGGGATACAACACCGGGGAGCTGTTTTTT
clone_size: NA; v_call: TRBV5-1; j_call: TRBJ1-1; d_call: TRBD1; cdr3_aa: CASSLEGASLSTEAFF; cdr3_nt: TGCGCCAGCAGCTTAGAGGGGGCGAGTTTGAGCACTGAAGCTTTCTTT
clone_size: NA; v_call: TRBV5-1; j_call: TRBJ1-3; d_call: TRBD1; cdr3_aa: CASSWTGASGNTIYF; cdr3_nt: TGCGCCAGCAGCTGGACAGGGGCCTCTGGAAACACCATATATTTT
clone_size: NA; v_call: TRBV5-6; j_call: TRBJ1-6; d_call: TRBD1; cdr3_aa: CASSLADRANSPLHF; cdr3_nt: TGTGCCAGCAGCTTGGCCGACAGGGCCAATTCACCCCTCCACTTT
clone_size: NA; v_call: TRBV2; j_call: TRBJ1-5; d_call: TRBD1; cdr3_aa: CASSPGTGGNQPQHF; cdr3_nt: TGTGCCAGCAGTCCCGGGACAGGGGGAAATCAGCCCCAGCATTTT
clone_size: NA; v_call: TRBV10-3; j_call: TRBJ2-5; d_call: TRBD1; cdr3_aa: CAISESITGGFATQYF; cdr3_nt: TGTGCCATCAGTGAGTCGATTACAGGGGGCTTCGCGACCCAGTACTTC
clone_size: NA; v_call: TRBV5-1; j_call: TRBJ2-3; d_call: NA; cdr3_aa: CASSWARFNEYTDTQYF; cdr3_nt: TGCGCCAGCAGCTGGGCCCGTTTCAACGAGTACACAGATACGCAGTATTTT
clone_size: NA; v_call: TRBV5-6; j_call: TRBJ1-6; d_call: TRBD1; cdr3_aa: CASSLGTGASTSPLHF; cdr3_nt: TGTGCCAGCAGCTTAGGGACAGGGGCTTCCACTTCACCCCTCCACTTT
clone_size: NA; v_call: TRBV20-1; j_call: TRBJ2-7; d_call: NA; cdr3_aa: CSASNLAGSYEQYF; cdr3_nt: TGCAGTGCTAGTAACCTAGCTGGTTCCTACGAGCAGTACTTC
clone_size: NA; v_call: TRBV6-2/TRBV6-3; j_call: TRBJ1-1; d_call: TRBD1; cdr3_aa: CASSYSTGIGTEAFF; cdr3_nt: TGTGCCAGCAGTTACTCGACAGGGATCGGCACTGAAGCTTTCTTT
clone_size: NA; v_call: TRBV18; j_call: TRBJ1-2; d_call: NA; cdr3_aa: CASSPGPDGGYGYTF; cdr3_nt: TGTGCCAGCTCACCAGGCCCTGACGGGGGCTATGGCTACACCTTC
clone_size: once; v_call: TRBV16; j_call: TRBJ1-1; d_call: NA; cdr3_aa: CASSQSAGANTEAFF; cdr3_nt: TGTGCCAGCAGCCAATCCGCGGGGGCGAACACTGAAGCTTTCTTT
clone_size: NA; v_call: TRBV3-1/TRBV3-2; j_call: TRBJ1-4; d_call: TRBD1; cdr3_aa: CASSQEWTGNEKLFF; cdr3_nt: TGTGCCAGCAGCCAAGAATGGACAGGCAATGAAAAACTGTTTTTT